This T cell receptor (beta chain) derives from a study of T-cell memory formation after mild COVID-19. For the study at large: The two donors had largely donor-specific TCR clusters. Points from the study as a whole: The study found balanced CD4/CD8 in clones contracting day 15 to 85 and a CD4+ lean in later expanders.

TCRdb redid the calling of the 5' RACE reads with MiXCR, one entry per CDR3 protein. This sample has about 350,000 distinct CDR3 sequences, with roughly 13% found just once. There are a few counts of this clonotype. No antigen is known for it. The CDR3 has 15 amino acids. Between the trimmed V and J ends, which lost 0 bases and 1 base, there was a span of 10 bases. The gene calls are TRBV12-3 or TRBV12-4 and TRBJ2-7; D is ambiguous. The specimen sequenced was PBMCs or a T cell subset sorted from them (not recorded which). This receptor was taken from a man aged 18 to 30 who had mild COVID-19 (a few samples of this study predate the infection). Cell type and time point are not known. The CDR3: CASSLALGLSYEQYF. CDR3 DNA sequence: TGTGCCAGCAGTTTAGCGCTCGGCCTATCCTACGAGCAGTACTTC.